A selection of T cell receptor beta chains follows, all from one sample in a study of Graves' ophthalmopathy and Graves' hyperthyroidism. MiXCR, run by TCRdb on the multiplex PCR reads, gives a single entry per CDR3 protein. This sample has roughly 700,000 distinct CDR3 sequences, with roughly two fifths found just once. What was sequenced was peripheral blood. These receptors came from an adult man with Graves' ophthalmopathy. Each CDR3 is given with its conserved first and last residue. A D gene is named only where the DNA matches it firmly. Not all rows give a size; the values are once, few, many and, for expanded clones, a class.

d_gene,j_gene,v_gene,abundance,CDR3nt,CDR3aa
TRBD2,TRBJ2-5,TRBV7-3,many,TGTGCCAGCAGCTTAGGGACTAGCGGGGGTGGTCAAGAGACCCAGTACTTC,CASSLGTSGGGQETQYF
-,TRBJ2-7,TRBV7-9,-,TGTGCCAGCAGTTCTGGGCAGTACTTC,CASSSGQYF
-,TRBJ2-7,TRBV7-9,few,TGTGCCAGCAGCTTAGCGCGGGGACAGAGAACCTACGAGCAGTACTTC,CASSLARGQRTYEQYF
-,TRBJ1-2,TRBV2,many,TGTGCCAGCAGTGTTCTCGAGGGACGTGGCTACACCTTC,CASSVLEGRGYTF
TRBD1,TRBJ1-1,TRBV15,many,TGTGCCACCAGCAGACTCGGGGGACAGGTAACTGAAGCTTTCTTT,CATSRLGGQVTEAFF
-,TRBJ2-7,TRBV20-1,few,TGCAGTGCTGAGGGGGTTTCGGGCGAGCAGTACTTC,CSAEGVSGEQYF
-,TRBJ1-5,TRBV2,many,TGTGCCACCAGCGCCCCGGGGCAGATTCAGCCCCAGCATTTT,CATSAPGQIQPQHF
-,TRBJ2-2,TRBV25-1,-,TGTGCCAGCAGTGAGGTCTTTCCAGCGGCCACCGGGGAGCTGTTTTTT,CASSEVFPAATGELFF
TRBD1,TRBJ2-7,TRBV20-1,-,TGCAGTGCTACAGGGGGCTCGGGCTCCTACGAGCAGTACTTC,CSATGGSGSYEQYF
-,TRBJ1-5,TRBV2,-,TGTGCCGGCAGTGAAGCGCGGGGGAATCAGCCCCAGCATTTT,CAGSEARGNQPQHF
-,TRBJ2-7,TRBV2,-,TGTGCCAGCAGTGAACTTGCCTATACCTACGAGCAGTACTTC,CASSELAYTYEQYF
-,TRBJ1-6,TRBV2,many,TGTGCCAGCAGTGAAGATTGGACACCCAATTCACCCCTCCACTTT,CASSEDWTPNSPLHF
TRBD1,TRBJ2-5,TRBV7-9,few,TGTGCCAGCAGCTTCCTTCAAAGGGACAGGGCATTGGAGACCCAGTACTTC,CASSFLQRDRALETQYF
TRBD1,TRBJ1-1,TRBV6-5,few,TGTGCCAGCAGTAACACAGGGGGGAACACTGAAGCTTTCTTT,CASSNTGGNTEAFF
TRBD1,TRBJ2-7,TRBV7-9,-,TGTGCCAGCAGCTCTAACGCCGGGACAGGATTAGCCTACGAGCAGTACTTC,CASSSNAGTGLAYEQYF
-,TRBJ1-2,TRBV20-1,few,TGCAGTGCTTCTCCGGGGGGTGGCTACACCTTC,CSASPGGGYTF
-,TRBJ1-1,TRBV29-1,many,TGCAGCGTTGAAAATGTGGGCCCTGACTCCACTGAAGCTTTCTTT,CSVENVGPDSTEAFF
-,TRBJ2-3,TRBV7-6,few,TGTGCCAGCAGCTTCAGGGGCCAGCGGGGCACAGATACGCAGTATTTT,CASSFRGQRGTDTQYF
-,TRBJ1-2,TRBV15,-,TGTGCCACCAGCAGAGCTAAGGGACTAGCCTATGGCTACACCTTC,CATSRAKGLAYGYTF
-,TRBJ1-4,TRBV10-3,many,TGTGCCATCAATCCGGGGGGCGCGAGTGAAAAACTGTTTTTT,CAINPGGASEKLFF
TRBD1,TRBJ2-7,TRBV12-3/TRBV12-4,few,TGTGCCAGCAGTTTTGTACAGGGGATCTACGAGCAGTACTTC,CASSFVQGIYEQYF
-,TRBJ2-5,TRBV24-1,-,TGTGCCACCAGTGGATGGGGGGAGACCCAGTACTTC,CATSGWGETQYF
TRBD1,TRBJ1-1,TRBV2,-,TGTGCCAGCAGTGGGACAGGGCGAAACACTCAAGCTTTCTTT,CASSGTGRNTQAFF
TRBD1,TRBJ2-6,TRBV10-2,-,TGTGCCAGCAGTCCCGGGACAGCCCCCCTTGTCACTGGGGCCAACGTCCTGACTTTC,CASSPGTAPLVTGANVLTF
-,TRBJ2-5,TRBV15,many,TGTGCCACCAGCACGGTCAGAGAAAGGGGAGAGACCCAGTACTTC,CATSTVRERGETQYF
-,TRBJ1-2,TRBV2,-,TGTGCCAGCAGCCCTTCACAGGGTATCTATGGCTACACCTTC,CASSPSQGIYGYTF
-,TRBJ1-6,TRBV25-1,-,TGTGCCAGCAGTGATAGTGCCGGGCAAAATTCACCCCTCCACTTT,CASSDSAGQNSPLHF
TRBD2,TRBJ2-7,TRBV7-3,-,TGTGCCAGCAGCCGAGGACTAGCGGGGGCCTACACCTACGAGCAGTACTTC,CASSRGLAGAYTYEQYF
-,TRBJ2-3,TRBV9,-,TGTGCCAGCAGCGTAGTCGGGGGTACGCAGTATTTT,CASSVVGGTQYF
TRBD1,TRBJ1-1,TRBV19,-,TGTGCCAGTAGTATATTACAGGGGAACACTGAAGCTTCCTTT,CASSILQGNTEASF
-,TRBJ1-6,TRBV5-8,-,TGTGCCACGAGGGTGCATATCTATAATTCACCCCTCCACTTT,CATRVHIYNSPLHF
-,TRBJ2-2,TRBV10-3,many,TGTGCCATCAGTCGTTCCGGGGGGCAAGACACCGGGGAGCTGTTTTTT,CAISRSGGQDTGELFF
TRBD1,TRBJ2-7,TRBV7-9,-,TGTGCCAGCAGCCCTGTTGGGACAGGGTGGTACGAGCAGTACTTC,CASSPVGTGWYEQYF
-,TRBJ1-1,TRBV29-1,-,TGCAGCGTTGGTACCGGGACGGAGAACACTGAAGCTTTCTTT,CSVGTGTENTEAFF
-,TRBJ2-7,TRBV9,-,TGTGCCAGCAGCCAAGACTTATCCCGAAACTACGAGCAGTACTTC,CASSQDLSRNYEQYF
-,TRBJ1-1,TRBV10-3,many,TGTGCCATCAGTGAGCAGGGCAGCACCACTGAAGCTTTCTTT,CAISEQGSTTEAFF
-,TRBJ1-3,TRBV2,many,TGTGCCAGCAGTGAAGTCAGGGGCTCTGGAAACACCATATATTTT,CASSEVRGSGNTIYF
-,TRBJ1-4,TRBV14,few,TGTGCCAGCAGCCAATTTTCCGACACAGCAACTAATGAAAAACTGTTTTTT,CASSQFSDTATNEKLFF
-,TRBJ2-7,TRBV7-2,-,TGTGCCAGCAGCTGGGGAGAGAGAGAGCAGTACTTC,CASSWGEREQYF
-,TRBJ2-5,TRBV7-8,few,TGTGCCAGCAGCCAATACAGGTTGGGGCCAGAGACCCAGTACTTC,CASSQYRLGPETQYF
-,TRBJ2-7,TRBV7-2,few,TGTGCCAGCAGTCTAAAAAGGCACAACCAGCCTCCAATCGAGCAGTACTTC,CASSLKRHNQPPIEQYF
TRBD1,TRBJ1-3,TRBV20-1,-,TGCAGTGCACAGGGACAGGGGAGAAACACCATATATTTT,CSAQGQGRNTIYF
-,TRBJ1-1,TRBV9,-,TGTGCCAGCAGCGTAGTCGCCGAAACAGGGTATAACACTGAAGCTTTCTTT,CASSVVAETGYNTEAFF
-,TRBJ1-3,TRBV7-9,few,TGTGCCAGCAGCTTAGGGGGGCAGGGTGCTGGAAACACCATATATTTT,CASSLGGQGAGNTIYF
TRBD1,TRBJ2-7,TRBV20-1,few,TGCAGTGCTAGAGATCTACAGGGGGCCTACGAGCAGTACTTC,CSARDLQGAYEQYF
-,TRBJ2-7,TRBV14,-,TGTGCCAGCAGCCAAGGTCTTGGCAGGGACAACTACGAGCAGTACTTC,CASSQGLGRDNYEQYF